The TCR beta chain described here comes from a study of blood T cell repertoires in COVID-19. CDR1 GTSNPN and CDR2 SVGIG come from the germline V gene (reference sequence). The CDR3 loop spans 15 amino acids. The ends lost 4 bases at V and 0 bases at J; junction bases unmatched: 2. Original processing notes: Reference gene primer amplification in the assay estimated nucleated cell counts. Some clones are missing from TCRdb's copy, which holds only in-frame ones; the method was immunoSEQ multiplex PCR. The V and J calls and clone size come from that table; D and trimming were worked out from the DNA. This table holds under 250,000 clones, around 81% found once.

Sequencing was carried out using PBMCs or T cells enriched from blood (not recorded which). The sequence was collected from a man aged 30-40 years with acute COVID-19. The chain links TRBV30 to TRBJ2-3, with TRBD2 matching 12 bases. This chain's CDR3 is CAWKGLAGSTDTQYF. The CDR3 region has the DNA TGTGCCTGGAAAGGACTAGCGGGGAGCACAGATACGCAGTATTTT.